The TCR beta chain under discussion was sequenced for a study of blood T cell repertoires in COVID-19. Germline loops: CDR1 SGHRS, CDR2 YFSETQ. The CDR3 is made up of 16 amino acids. Trimming removed 3 bases from V and 5 bases from J, with 20 bases in between. TCRdb's copy holds only in-frame clones and misses some; the assay was immunoSEQ multiplex PCR. This sample has hundreds of thousands of clones; approximately 87% occur once, and the top ten carry approximately 1.4%. This clone showed up just once. The sequence derives from a woman aged 40 to 49 who had recovered from COVID-19. This sequence joins TRBV5-1 and TRBJ1-1; a weak D match, TRBD1 (5 bases). The sequenced sample consisted of peripheral blood. CDR3 protein: CASSSVESGGKTEAFF. The CDR3 nucleotides are TGCGCCAGCAGCTCCGTTGAGTCCGGGGGAAAGACTGAAGCTTTCTTT.